Sequencing of this TCR beta chain was carried out in a study of T cell responses to AZD1222 COVID-19 vaccine. This clone was observed once. Its antigen is undetermined. Notes on the study in general: Sampling captured repertoires only after the peak T cell response. Baseline seropositivity characterized only a handful of AZD1222 recipients. Clonal diversity may have been underestimated, and the donors were mostly white British, with more females than males.

The germline V gene has CDR1 MNHEY and CDR2 SVGEGT. The CDR3 runs 13 residues. Trimming left V 4 bases short and J 3 bases short, with 10 bases between. Sequencing used immunoSEQ multiplex PCR; TCRdb keeps in-frame clones, though not all of them. The sample contains 100,000 to 150,000 clones, about nine tenths of which appear only once. The chain combines TRBV6-2 or TRBV6-3 with TRBJ2-7, with D possibly matching TRBD1 (6 bases). This receptor was taken from an adult who received the AZD1222 COVID-19 vaccine. The specimen was peripheral blood, collected 28 days after the second AZD1222 dose. CDR3 region: CASSFGTIYEQYF. CDR3 bases: TGTGCCAGCAGTTTCGGGACAATCTACGAGCAGTACTTC.